In this sample, the clone carrying this TCR beta chain turned up a few times. This CDR3 contains 13 residues. Germline V CDR1 and CDR2: WNHNN, SYGVQD (reference sequence). These data originate in a study of blood T cells in healthy people across ages. Through a sample-barcoded 5' primer and a J-beta primer mix, a second PCR was run for about 6 to 11 cycles. Researchers report that a template-switch adaptor with 12 random nucleotides tagged each cDNA molecule. TCRdb reanalysed the 5' RACE reads using MiXCR and keeps one entry per CDR3 protein. The data contain 1.5 million or so distinct CDR3 sequences, 40% to 45% of them seen just once; the ten biggest clones take up around 4%.

The rearrangement joins TRBV10-1 to TRBJ2-5, with a possible D match to TRBD2 (6 bases). The receptor was derived from a woman aged 18 to 35 in good health. Sequencing input: blood. The CDR3 loop is CATAGTQSETQYF. DNA for the CDR3: TGCGCTACAGCAGGGACTCAGTCCGAGACCCAGTACTTC.